This T cell receptor (beta chain) was identified during a study of T cell responses to AZD1222 COVID-19 vaccine. Whole-study findings and limits: The donors showed a predominance of white British ancestry and of females, with possible underestimation of clonal diversity.

Sequencing was performed with immunoSEQ multiplex PCR; in TCRdb, only in-frame clones are kept and a portion is missing. This sample has more than 75,000 clones; around 88% occur once, and the top ten carry just under 7.5%. Note on this clone: Its antigen is unidentified.

The sequencing used peripheral blood, collected on day 0 of AZD1222 vaccination. The clonotype comes from an adult in good health.

CDR3 DNA sequence: TGCAGCGTTGAAGGTAGGGCCAACGGTGAAAAACTGTTTTTT. This translates into CSVEGRANGEKLFF. V is TRBV29-1 and J is TRBJ1-4; D unresolved. Looked up from germline, CDR1 is SQVTM and CDR2 is ANQGSEA. Trimming shortened V by 1 base and J by 7 bases, and 13 bases separated the two germline ends. This CDR3 is 14 amino acids long.